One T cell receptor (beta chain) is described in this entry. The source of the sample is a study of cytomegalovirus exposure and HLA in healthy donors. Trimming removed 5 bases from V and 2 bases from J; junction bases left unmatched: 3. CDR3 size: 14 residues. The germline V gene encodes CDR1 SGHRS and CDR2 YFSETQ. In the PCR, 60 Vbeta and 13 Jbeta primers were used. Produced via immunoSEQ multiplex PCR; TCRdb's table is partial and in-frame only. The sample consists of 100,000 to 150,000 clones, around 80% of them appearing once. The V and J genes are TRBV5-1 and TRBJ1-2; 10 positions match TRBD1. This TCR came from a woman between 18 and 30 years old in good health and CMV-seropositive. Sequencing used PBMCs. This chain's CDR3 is CASRAGQGNYGYTF. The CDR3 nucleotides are TGCGCCAGCAGGGCGGGACAGGGGAACTATGGCTACACCTTC.